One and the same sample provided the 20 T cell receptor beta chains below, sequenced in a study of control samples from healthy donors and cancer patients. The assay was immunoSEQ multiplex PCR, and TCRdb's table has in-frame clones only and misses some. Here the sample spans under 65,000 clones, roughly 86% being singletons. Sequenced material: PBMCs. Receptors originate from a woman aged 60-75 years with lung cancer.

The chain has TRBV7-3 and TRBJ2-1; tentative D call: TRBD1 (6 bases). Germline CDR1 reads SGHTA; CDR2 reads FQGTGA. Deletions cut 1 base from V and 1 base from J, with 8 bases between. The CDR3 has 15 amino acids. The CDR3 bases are TGTGCCAGCAGCTTAATCGGGACATCCTACAATGAGCAGTTCTTC. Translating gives CASSLIGTSYNEQFF.

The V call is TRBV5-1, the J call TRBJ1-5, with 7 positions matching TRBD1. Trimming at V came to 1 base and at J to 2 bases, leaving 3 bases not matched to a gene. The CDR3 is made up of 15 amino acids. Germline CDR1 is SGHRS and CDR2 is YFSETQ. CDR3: CASSLTGDGNQPQHF. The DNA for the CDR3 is TGCGCCAGCAGCTTGACAGGGGATGGCAATCAGCCCCAGCATTTT.

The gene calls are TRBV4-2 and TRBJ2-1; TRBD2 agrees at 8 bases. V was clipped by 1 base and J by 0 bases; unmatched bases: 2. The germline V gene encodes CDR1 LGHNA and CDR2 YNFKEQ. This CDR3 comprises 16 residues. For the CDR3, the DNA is TGTGCCAGCAGCCAAGGCGGGACTAGCTCCTACAATGAGCAGTTCTTC. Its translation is CASSQGGTSSYNEQFF.

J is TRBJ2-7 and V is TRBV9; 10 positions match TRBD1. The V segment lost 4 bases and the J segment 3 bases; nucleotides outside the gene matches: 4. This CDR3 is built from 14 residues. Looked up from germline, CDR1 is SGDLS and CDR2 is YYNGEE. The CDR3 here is CASSPGQGFYEQYF. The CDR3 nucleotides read TGTGCCAGCAGCCCGGGACAGGGGTTCTACGAGCAGTACTTC.

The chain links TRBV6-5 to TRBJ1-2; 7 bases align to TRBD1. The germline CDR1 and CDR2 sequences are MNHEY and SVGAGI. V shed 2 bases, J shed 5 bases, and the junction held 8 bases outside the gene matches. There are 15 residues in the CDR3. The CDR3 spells CASSYDPTGRYGYTF. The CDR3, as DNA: TGTGCCAGCAGTTACGACCCGACAGGGAGGTATGGCTACACCTTC.

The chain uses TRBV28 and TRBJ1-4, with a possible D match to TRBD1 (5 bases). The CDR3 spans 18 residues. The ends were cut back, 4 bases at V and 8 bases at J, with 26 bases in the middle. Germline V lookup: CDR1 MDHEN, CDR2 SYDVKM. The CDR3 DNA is TGTGCCAGCAGTTCCCCCCCTCAAGGAGGGGCGAACCGCGAAAAACTGTTTTTT. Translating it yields CASSSPPQGGANREKLFF.

Here the CDR3 reads CASSSTRDTQYF. Written as DNA, the CDR3 is TGCGCCAGCAGCTCAACTAGAGATACGCAGTATTTT. The V and J genes are TRBV5-1 and TRBJ2-3; tentatively, D is TRBD2 (5 bases). Germline V gives CDR1 SGHRS, CDR2 YFSETQ. This CDR3 has 12 residues. With 3 bases removed from V and 5 bases from J, the gap between germline ends came to 7 bases.

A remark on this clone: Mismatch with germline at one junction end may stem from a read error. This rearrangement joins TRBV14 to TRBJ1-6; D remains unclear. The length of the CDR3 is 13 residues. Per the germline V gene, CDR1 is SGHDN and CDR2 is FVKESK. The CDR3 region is CASSQTSGSNKDF. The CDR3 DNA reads TGTGCCAGCAGCCAGACTTCCGGTTCTAACAAGGACTTT.

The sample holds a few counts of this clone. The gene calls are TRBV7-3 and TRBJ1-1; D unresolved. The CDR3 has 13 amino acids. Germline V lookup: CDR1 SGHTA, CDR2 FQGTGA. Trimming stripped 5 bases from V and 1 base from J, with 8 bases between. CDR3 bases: TGTGCCAGCAGCCTGCGGGGGAACACTGAAGCTTTCTTT. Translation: CASSLRGNTEAFF.

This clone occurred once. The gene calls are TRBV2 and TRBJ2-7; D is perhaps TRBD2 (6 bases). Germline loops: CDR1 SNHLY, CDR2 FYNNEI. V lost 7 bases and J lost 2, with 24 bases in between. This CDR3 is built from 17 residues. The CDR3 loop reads CASTPRTGGPGPYEQYF. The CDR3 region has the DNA TGTGCCAGCACTCCCCGCACCGGAGGGCCAGGGCCCTACGAGCAGTACTTC.

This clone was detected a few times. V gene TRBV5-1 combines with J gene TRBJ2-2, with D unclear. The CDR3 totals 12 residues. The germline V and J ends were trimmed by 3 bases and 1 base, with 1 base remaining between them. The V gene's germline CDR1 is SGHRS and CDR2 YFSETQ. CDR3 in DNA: TGCGCCAGCAGCTGGAACACCGGGGAGCTGTTTTTT. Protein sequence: CASSWNTGELFF. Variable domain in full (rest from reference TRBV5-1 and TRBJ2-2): KAGVTQTPRYLIKTRGQQVTLSCSPISGHRSVSWYQQTPGQGLQFLFEYFSETQRNKGNFPGRFSGRQFSNSRSEMNVSTLELGDSALYLCASSWNTGELFFGEGSRLTVL.

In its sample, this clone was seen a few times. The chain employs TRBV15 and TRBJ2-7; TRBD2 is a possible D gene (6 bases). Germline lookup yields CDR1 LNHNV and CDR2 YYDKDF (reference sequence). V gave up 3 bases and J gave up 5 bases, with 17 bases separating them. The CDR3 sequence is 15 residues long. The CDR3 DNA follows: TGTGCCACCAGCAGTCGCGCCGCGGGGTTCGACGAGCAGTACTTC. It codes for CATSSRAAGFDEQYF.

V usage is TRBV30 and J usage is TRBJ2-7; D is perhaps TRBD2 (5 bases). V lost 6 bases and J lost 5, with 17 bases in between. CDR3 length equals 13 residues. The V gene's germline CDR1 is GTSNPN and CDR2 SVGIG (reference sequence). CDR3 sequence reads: CACATRSSHEQYF. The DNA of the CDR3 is TGTGCCTGCGCTACTAGGAGTTCCCACGAGCAGTACTTC.

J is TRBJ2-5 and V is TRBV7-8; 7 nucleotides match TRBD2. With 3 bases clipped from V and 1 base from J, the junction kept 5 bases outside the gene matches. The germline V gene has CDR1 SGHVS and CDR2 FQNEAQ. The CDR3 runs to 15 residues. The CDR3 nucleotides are TGTGCCAGCAGCTTGGGAGGCGGGGGCCAAGAGACCCAGTACTTC. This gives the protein CASSLGGGGQETQYF.

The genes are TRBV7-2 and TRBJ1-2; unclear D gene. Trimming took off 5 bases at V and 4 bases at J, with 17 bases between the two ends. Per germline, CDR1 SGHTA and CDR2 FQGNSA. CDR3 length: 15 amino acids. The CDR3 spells CASSPRTDGGYGYTF. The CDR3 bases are TGTGCCAGCAGCCCGAGGACGGATGGTGGCTATGGCTACACCTTC.

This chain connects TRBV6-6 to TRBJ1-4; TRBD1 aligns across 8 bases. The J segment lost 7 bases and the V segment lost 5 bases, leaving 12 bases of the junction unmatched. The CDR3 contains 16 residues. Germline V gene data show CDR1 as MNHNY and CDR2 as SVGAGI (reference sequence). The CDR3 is CASSNQPTGVGEKLFF. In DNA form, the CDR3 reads TGTGCCAGCAGTAACCAACCGACAGGGGTGGGTGAAAAACTGTTTTTT.

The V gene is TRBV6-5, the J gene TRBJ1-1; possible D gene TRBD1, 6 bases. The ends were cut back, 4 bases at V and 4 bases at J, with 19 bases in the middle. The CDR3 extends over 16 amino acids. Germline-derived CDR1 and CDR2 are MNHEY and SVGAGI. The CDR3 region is CASSSARGALSTEAFF. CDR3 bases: TGTGCCAGCAGTTCCGCCCGGGGGGCGCTTAGCACTGAAGCTTTCTTT.

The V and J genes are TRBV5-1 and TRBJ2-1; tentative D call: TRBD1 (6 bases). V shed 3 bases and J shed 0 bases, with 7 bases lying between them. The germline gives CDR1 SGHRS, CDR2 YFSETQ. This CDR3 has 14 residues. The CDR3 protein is CASSSDSSYNEQFF. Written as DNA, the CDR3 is TGCGCCAGCAGCTCGGACAGCTCCTACAATGAGCAGTTCTTC.

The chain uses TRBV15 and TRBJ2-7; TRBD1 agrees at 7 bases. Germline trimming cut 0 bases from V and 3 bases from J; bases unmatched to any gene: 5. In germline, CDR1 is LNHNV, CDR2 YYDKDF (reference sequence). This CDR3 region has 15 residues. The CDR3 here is CATSRDRRQGYEQYF. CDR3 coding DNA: TGTGCCACCAGCAGAGATCGGCGACAGGGCTACGAGCAGTACTTC.

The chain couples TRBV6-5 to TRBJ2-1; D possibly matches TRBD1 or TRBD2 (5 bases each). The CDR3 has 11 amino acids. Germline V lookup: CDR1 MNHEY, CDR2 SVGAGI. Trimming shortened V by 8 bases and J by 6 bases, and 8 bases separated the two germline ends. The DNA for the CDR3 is TGTGCCAGCCCGAGGGGCAATGAGCAGTTCTTC. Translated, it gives CASPRGNEQFF.